This TCR beta chain was sequenced for a study of early T cells in non-severe SARS-CoV-2 infection. Study context: The study sequenced bulk RNA from unsorted whole blood, with chains unpaired.

In the library, individual cDNA molecules carried attached unique molecular identifiers. In TCRdb, the 5' RACE reads were re-called with MiXCR into one record per CDR3 protein. The profile shows around 66,000 distinct CDR3 sequences, about 13% of them singletons. This clonotype was found many times. Germline V lookup: CDR1 SEHNR, CDR2 FQNEAQ (reference sequence). V was shortened by 5 bases and J by 7 bases, with 19 bases between the two germline ends. The CDR3 contains 15 residues. What was sequenced was whole blood. The TCR originated in an adult who was a healthcare worker with PCR-confirmed SARS-CoV-2 infection or an uninfected control (not recorded which). This chain links TRBV7-9 with TRBJ2-3, with D tentatively TRBD2 (6 bases). DNA of the CDR3: TGTGCCAGCAGCCGCCGGGCTCCAGGAGGGAATACGCAGTATTTT. As protein: CASSRRAPGGNTQYF.